Below are 26 T cell receptor beta chains sequenced from a single sample in a study of T cell responses to AZD1222 COVID-19 vaccine. Profiling relied on immunoSEQ multiplex PCR, and the TCRdb table lists in-frame clones only, not all of them. The sample carries about 200,000 clones, 90% to 95% recorded once. Sequences were derived from peripheral blood, sampled 28 days after the second AZD1222 dose. The receptors were sampled from an adult who received the AZD1222 COVID-19 vaccine.

V is TRBV15 and J is TRBJ2-1, with a possible D match to TRBD2 (6 bases). The V gene lost 5 bases and the J gene lost 4 bases, with 18 bases spanning the gap. Germline V gene data show CDR1 as LNHNV and CDR2 as YYDKDF (reference sequence). The CDR3 runs 16 residues. The CDR3 region has the DNA TGTGCCACCAGCTCCCGTACTAGCAACTGGTACAATGAGCAGTTCTTC. Translating gives CATSSRTSNWYNEQFF.

The J gene is TRBJ1-5, the V gene TRBV19, with 9 bases lining up with TRBD1. The CDR3 is made up of 14 amino acids. In germline, CDR1 is LNHDA, CDR2 SQIVND (reference sequence). After removal of 3 bases from V and 10 bases from J, the junction contained 7 bases not matched to a gene. Here the CDR3 reads CASSIGTGTPPQHF. DNA for the CDR3: TGTGCCAGTAGTATTGGGACAGGGACCCCCCCCCAGCATTTT.

The rearrangement joins TRBV19 to TRBJ2-3, with 7 bases matching TRBD2. With V trimmed by 5 bases and J by 3 bases, 8 bases remained unmatched. The CDR3 totals 15 residues. Germline assignment: CDR1 LNHDA and CDR2 SQIVND (reference sequence). The CDR3 is CASSLRPSGTDTQYF. DNA for the CDR3: TGTGCCAGTAGTCTCAGGCCTAGCGGTACAGATACGCAGTATTTT.

J is TRBJ2-7 and V is TRBV5-6; a weak D match, TRBD2 (6 bases). CDR3 size: 14 residues. Trimming pared 0 bases from V and 3 bases from J, leaving 10 bases between. The germline V gene has CDR1 SGHDT and CDR2 YYEEEE. The CDR3, as DNA: TGTGCCAGCAGCTTGGTTCGGGGGAGCTACGAGCAGTACTTC. Translated: CASSLVRGSYEQYF.

This clone was detected once. CDR3 sequence: CASSFGTLNTEAFF. The CDR3 DNA reads as TGCGCCAGCAGCTTTGGGACACTGAACACTGAAGCTTTCTTT. The chain carries TRBV5-1 and TRBJ1-1; D is possibly TRBD1 (6 bases). Germline V gene sequence: CDR1 SGHRS, CDR2 YFSETQ. The CDR3 covers 14 residues. V was trimmed by 2 bases and J by 0 bases, leaving 8 bases between them.

This chain joins TRBV5-1 and TRBJ1-1; D gene ambiguous. The V gene lost 5 bases and the J gene lost 6 bases, with 17 bases spanning the gap. This CDR3 comprises 14 residues. Germline V gene sequence: CDR1 SGHRS, CDR2 YFSETQ. CDR3 bases: TGCGCCAGCAGTCAAGTTCAAGGATTCCCTGAAGCTTTCTTT. Translated: CASSQVQGFPEAFF.

The chain employs TRBV3-1 (or the pseudogene TRBV3-2) and TRBJ2-1, with D possibly being TRBD2 (7 bases). The CDR3 totals 14 residues. CDR1 LGHDT and CDR2 YNNKEL come from the germline V gene (reference sequence). V was clipped by 5 bases and J by 6 bases, with 14 bases between them. Here the CDR3 reads CASSYREGGNEQFF. The CDR3, as DNA: TGTGCCAGCAGCTACAGGGAGGGGGGCAATGAGCAGTTCTTC.

This chain connects TRBV27 to TRBJ2-3, with 7 bases aligning to TRBD2. Unmatched junction bases numbered 5, after V lost 4 bases and J lost 1 base. CDR3 length: 15 amino acids. CDR1 is MNHEY, CDR2 SMNVEV, per germline (reference sequence). CDR3: CASSWGRERTDTQYF. The DNA for the CDR3 is TGTGCCAGCAGTTGGGGGAGGGAGCGCACAGATACGCAGTATTTT.

This clone is a singleton in its sample. The J gene is TRBJ1-3, the V gene TRBV16; D not resolved. V was cut by 4 bases and J by 0 bases, with 7 bases left in between. This CDR3 contains 14 residues. The germline V gene encodes CDR1 KGHSY and CDR2 FQNENV. CDR3 in amino acids: CASSLHASGNTIYF. CDR3 DNA: TGTGCCAGCAGCCTCCACGCCTCTGGAAACACCATATATTTT.

The V call is TRBV28, the J call TRBJ1-2; D possibly corresponds to TRBD1 (5 bases). This CDR3 is 13 amino acids long. V was trimmed by 2 bases and J by 4 bases, leaving 8 bases between them. Germline V CDR1 and CDR2: MDHEN, SYDVKM. The CDR3 region is CASSLDSTYGYTF. The CDR3 coding sequence is TGTGCCAGCAGTTTAGACAGCACCTATGGCTACACCTTC.

This chain uses TRBV7-2 with TRBJ2-2, with 11 bases aligning to TRBD2. The junction had 11 bases not matched to a gene; V was cut back by 1 base and J by 7 bases. This CDR3 has 18 residues. Per the germline V gene, CDR1 is SGHTA and CDR2 is FQGNSA. CDR3 amino acids: CASSLEVVAGGPDGELFF. The CDR3 region has the DNA TGTGCCAGCAGCTTAGAGGTAGTAGCGGGAGGGCCCGACGGGGAGCTGTTTTTT.

CDR3 in amino acids: CASRQQDGNQPQHF. Here the CDR3 DNA reads TGTGCCAGCAGGCAACAGGATGGCAATCAGCCCCAGCATTTT. The rearrangement joins TRBV2 to TRBJ1-5, with TRBD1 as a possible D gene (5 bases). The CDR3 covers 14 residues. The germline V gene has CDR1 SNHLY and CDR2 FYNNEI. With 6 bases removed from V and 2 bases from J, the gap between germline ends came to 11 bases.

The chain employs TRBV28 and TRBJ2-2; D gene ambiguous. The CDR3 totals 13 residues. The V end lost 7 bases, the J end lost 4 bases, and 10 bases lay between the germline ends. Germline CDR1 and CDR2: MDHEN and SYDVKM. CDR3 loop: CASKTLGTGELFF. Written as DNA, the CDR3 is TGTGCCAGCAAGACCTTGGGCACCGGGGAGCTGTTTTTT.

The CDR3 reads CASSLFLGGASEQFF. CDR3 bases: TGTGCCAGCAGTTTATTTCTGGGCGGGGCCTCGGAGCAGTTCTTC. The chain is built from TRBV28 and TRBJ2-1; D is possibly TRBD2 (6 bases). The V gene's germline CDR1 is MDHEN and CDR2 SYDVKM. Trimming stripped 1 base from V and 10 bases from J, with 17 bases between. The CDR3 sequence is 15 residues long.

The V call is TRBV19, the J call TRBJ2-2; D is undetermined. The CDR3 runs to 14 residues. Germline V gene data show CDR1 as LNHDA and CDR2 as SQIVND (reference sequence). V lost 1 base to trimming and J lost 8 bases, with 11 bases between them. CDR3 in DNA: TGTGCCAGTAGTATAGGCGAAGGAACAGGGGAGCTGTTTTTT. Translated, it gives CASSIGEGTGELFF. Complete variable domain (other parts from reference TRBV19 and TRBJ2-2): DGGITQSPKYLFRKEGQNVTLSCEQNLNHDAMYWYRQDPGQGLRLIYYSQIVNDFQKGDIAEGYSVSREKKESFPLTVTSAQKNPTAFYLCASSIGEGTGELFFGEGSRLTVL.

The rearrangement links TRBV6-1 to TRBJ1-1; possible D gene TRBD1, 5 bases. Deletions cut 0 bases from V and 5 bases from J, with 7 bases between. The CDR3 has 13 residues. Looked up from germline, CDR1 is MNHNS and CDR2 is SASEGT. The CDR3 loop reads CASSEAGVTEAFF. DNA of the CDR3: TGTGCCAGCAGTGAAGCAGGGGTTACTGAAGCTTTCTTT.

V usage is TRBV28 and J usage is TRBJ1-2; D unresolved. The germline V gene encodes CDR1 MDHEN and CDR2 SYDVKM. This CDR3 comprises 14 residues. Trimming removed 4 bases from V and 8 bases from J, with 17 bases in between. The CDR3 spells CASSSRTATGGYTF. The CDR3 DNA follows: TGTGCCAGCAGTTCAAGGACCGCGACGGGAGGCTACACCTTC.

The chain has TRBV18 and TRBJ1-2, with D possibly matching TRBD1 (5 bases). The CDR3 covers 14 residues. In germline, CDR1 is KGHSH, CDR2 LQKENI. V lost 3 bases to trimming and J lost 4 bases, with 12 bases between them. The CDR3: CASSPNRQIYGYTF. In nucleotides, the CDR3 is TGTGCCAGCTCACCTAACCGACAGATCTATGGCTACACCTTC.

CDR3 sequence (DNA): TGTGCCAGCAGCCCGGCTGGAAACACCATATATTTT. It specifies CASSPAGNTIYF. The chain has TRBV28 and TRBJ1-3; D gene ambiguous. The CDR3 totals 12 residues. V lost 6 bases and J lost 2, with 5 bases in between. The germline V gene has CDR1 MDHEN and CDR2 SYDVKM.

This chain links TRBV9 with TRBJ1-4; possibly TRBD1 for D (5 bases). The CDR3 contains 14 residues. Germline CDR1 reads SGDLS; CDR2 reads YYNGEE. Trimming took 0 bases from V and 4 from J, leaving 7 bases between them. The CDR3 DNA is TGTGCCAGCAGCGTAGGGGACTTTAATGAAAAACTGTTTTTT. This encodes CASSVGDFNEKLFF. The full variable domain, its missing parts supplied by reference TRBV9 and TRBJ1-4, is DSGVTQTPKHLITATGQRVTLRCSPRSGDLSVYWYQQSLDQGLQFLIQYYNGEERAKGNILERFSAQQFPDLHSELNLSSLELGDSALYFCASSVGDFNEKLFFGSGTQLSVL.

This rearrangement joins TRBV27 to TRBJ1-6, with a possible D match to TRBD1 (6 bases). This CDR3 comprises 15 residues. The V gene's germline CDR1 is MNHEY and CDR2 SMNVEV (reference sequence). V lost 7 bases to trimming and J lost 7 bases, with 17 bases between them. CDR3 nucleotides: TGTGCCAGCACCCTCAGTCAGGGGACAAATTCACCCCTCCACTTT. The encoded protein is CASTLSQGTNSPLHF.

The chain joins TRBV15 to TRBJ1-1; weak D call: TRBD1 (6 bases). The CDR3 spans 14 residues. V was clipped by 7 bases and J by 0 bases, with 12 bases between them. Germline-derived CDR1 and CDR2 are LNHNV and YYDKDF (reference sequence). The CDR3 nucleotides are TGTGCCACCAATCTCAGGGGAATGAACACTGAAGCTTTCTTT. Translation gives CATNLRGMNTEAFF.

This sequence joins TRBV11-3 and TRBJ2-2; a possible D gene is TRBD1 (5 bases). The CDR3 loop spans 14 amino acids. CDR1 and CDR2 (germline): SGHNT, YENEEA. V was cut by 5 bases and J by 4 bases, with 11 bases left in between. Here the CDR3 DNA reads TGTGCCAGCAGCCGTAGGGGTTCCACCGGGGAGCTGTTTTTT. This encodes CASSRRGSTGELFF.

This chain links TRBV27 with TRBJ2-1, with a weak D call TRBD2 (6 bases). The germline V gene has CDR1 MNHEY and CDR2 SMNVEV (reference sequence). The CDR3 contains 12 residues. Trimming pared 6 bases from V and 8 bases from J, leaving 11 bases between. The DNA for the CDR3 is TGTGCCAGCAGCCCGGAGGGCGATGAGCAGTTCTTC. Its translation is CASSPEGDEQFF.

This clone was detected only a few times. The chain has TRBV4-3 and TRBJ2-3; the match to TRBD2 covers 13 bases. Trimming removed 0 bases from V and 4 bases from J; junction bases left unmatched: 1. Germline V gene lookup returns CDR1 LGHNA and CDR2 YSLEER. This CDR3 spans 16 amino acids. The CDR3 DNA reads TGCGCCAGCAGCCAAGAACTAGCGGGAGGGCCAGATACGCAGTATTTT. This translates into CASSQELAGGPDTQYF.

The chain has TRBV7-8 and TRBJ2-7, with 7 positions matching TRBD2. Germline trimming cut 5 bases from V and 0 bases from J; bases unmatched to any gene: 4. CDR1 and CDR2 (germline): SGHVS, FQNEAQ. The CDR3 is 14 amino acids. The CDR3 reads CASSPLAYSYEQYF. CDR3 nucleotides: TGTGCCAGCAGCCCACTAGCGTACTCCTACGAGCAGTACTTC.